One sample yielded the 13 T cell receptor beta chains listed below, sequenced in a study of T cell repertoires in cytomegalovirus infection. Antigens for these TCRs are unknown. TCRdb passed the reads through MiXCR, listing each CDR3 protein once. Here the sample spans approximately 770,000 distinct CDR3 sequences, just under 30% being singletons. The material sequenced was cultured CD8+ T cells from PBMCs, taken from culture after CMV antigen stimulation. The receptors shown here come from a human donor in good health (CMV status not recorded). Some clones in this sample may be carry-over from other donors' samples.

The J gene is TRBJ2-7, the V gene TRBV10-3; D is possibly TRBD1 (5 bases). The CDR3 runs 15 residues. V was shortened by 0 bases and J by 3 bases, with 12 bases between the two germline ends. Germline V gene lookup returns CDR1 ENHRY and CDR2 SYGVKD. The CDR3: CAISESRRAGYEQYF. DNA of the CDR3: TGTGCCATCAGTGAGTCGCGCAGGGCTGGCTACGAGCAGTACTTC.

This clonotype was detected only a few times. This chain uses TRBV29-1 with TRBJ1-1; tentatively, D is TRBD1 (5 bases). The CDR3 length is 14 residues. With 3 bases removed from V and 0 bases from J, the gap between germline ends came to 11 bases. The germline V gene has CDR1 SQVTM and CDR2 ANQGSEA. This CDR3 is CSVDGDDMNTEAFF. The CDR3 DNA follows: TGCAGCGTTGACGGGGACGACATGAACACTGAAGCTTTCTTT.

This chain connects TRBV5-6 to TRBJ2-7; 7 nucleotides align to TRBD1. CDR3 length equals 13 residues. Germline CDR1 reads SGHDT; CDR2 reads YYEEEE. The ends lost 3 bases at V and 6 bases at J; junction bases unmatched: 6. CDR3 in amino acids: CASSSAQGFEQYF. In DNA form, the CDR3 reads TGTGCCAGCAGCTCAGCACAGGGGTTCGAGCAGTACTTC.

This clonotype came up a few times. This chain uses TRBV6-2 or TRBV6-3 with TRBJ2-1, with TRBD2 matching over 10 bases. The CDR3 has 16 residues. V shed 2 bases and J 5 bases; nucleotides not matched to a gene: 6. Germline lookup yields CDR1 MNHEY and CDR2 SVGEGT. CDR3 region: CASSYELAGKDNEQFF. The CDR3 nucleotides read TGTGCCAGCAGTTACGAACTAGCGGGAAAAGACAATGAGCAGTTCTTC.

The V call is TRBV11-1, the J call TRBJ2-7, with unresolved D. CDR1 and CDR2 from the germline V gene are SGHAT and FQDESV (reference sequence). This CDR3 has 15 residues. The V end lost 4 bases, the J end lost 5 bases, and 18 bases lay between the germline ends. This CDR3 is CASSSDSSWAHEQYF. Here the CDR3 DNA reads TGTGCCAGCAGCTCCGACTCGAGCTGGGCCCACGAGCAGTACTTC.

The chain has TRBV2 and TRBJ2-2; D possibly corresponds to TRBD1 (5 bases). This CDR3 region has 12 residues. Germline lookup yields CDR1 SNHLY and CDR2 FYNNEI. The V gene lost 8 bases and the J gene lost 5 bases, with 9 bases spanning the gap. The CDR3 sequence is CASPSGTGELFF. The CDR3 DNA reads as TGTGCCAGCCCCTCAGGGACCGGGGAGCTGTTTTTT.

A few counts support this clonotype. The chain recombines TRBV18 with TRBJ2-7, with 9 bases that match TRBD1. The CDR3 extends over 16 amino acids. Germline lookup yields CDR1 KGHSH and CDR2 LQKENI. J was trimmed by 1 base and V by 4 bases; bases with no gene match: 8. The CDR3 is CASSRRTGETSYEQYF. In nucleotides, the CDR3 is TGTGCCAGCTCACGAAGGACAGGGGAAACTTCCTACGAGCAGTACTTC. Drawing the rest from reference TRBV18 and TRBJ2-7, the complete variable domain is NAGVMQNPRHLVRRRGQEARLRCSPMKGHSHVYWYRQLPEEGLKFMVYLQKENIIDESGMPKERFSAEFPKEGPSILRIQQVVRGDSAAYFCASSRRTGETSYEQYFGPGTRLTVT.

This clonotype was picked up a small number of times. The chain employs TRBV6-1 and TRBJ1-5; 9 nucleotides match TRBD1. This CDR3 spans 22 amino acids. Germline V CDR1 and CDR2: MNHNS, SASEGT. V was pared by 7 bases and J by 0 bases, with 25 bases of the junction left unmatched. The CDR3 is CASTRGQGSYRGPLLSNQPQHF. The DNA for the CDR3 is TGTGCCAGCACAAGGGGACAGGGATCATACCGGGGGCCACTACTTAGCAATCAGCCCCAGCATTTT.

This clonotype was picked up many times. The genes are TRBV27 and TRBJ2-1, with 7 bases that match TRBD2. Unmatched junction bases numbered 10, after V lost 2 bases and J lost 6 bases. This CDR3 contains 16 residues. Germline CDR1 and CDR2: MNHEY and SMNVEV (reference sequence). This CDR3 is CASSLPPGGPINEQFF. CDR3 DNA sequence: TGTGCCAGCAGTTTACCGCCGGGGGGACCTATCAATGAGCAGTTCTTC.

This rearrangement joins TRBV19 to TRBJ2-2, with 8 bases lining up with TRBD1. Germline-derived CDR1 and CDR2 are LNHDA and SQIVND (reference sequence). The V and J ends lost 3 bases and 5 bases, in that order; junction bases with no gene match: 5. CDR3 size: 15 residues. The CDR3 DNA follows: TGTGCCAGTAGTATGGACAGGGTTGGGACCGGGGAGCTGTTTTTT. It codes for CASSMDRVGTGELFF.

The chain carries TRBV5-6 and TRBJ2-7, with 8 bases lining up with TRBD1. CDR3 length: 15 amino acids. Germline loops: CDR1 SGHDT, CDR2 YYEEEE. The CDR3 loop reads CANSYGQGYTYEQYV. The CDR3 DNA is TGTGCCAACAGCTACGGACAGGGTTATACCTACGAGCAGTACGTC.

The chain has TRBV7-3 and TRBJ2-3; a possible D gene is TRBD2 (5 bases). Trimming took 7 bases from V and 4 from J, leaving 12 bases between them. Germline CDR1 and CDR2: SGHTA and FQGTGA. This CDR3 has 13 amino acids. The CDR3 DNA is TGTGCCAGCAACGGGGAGCTGGCAGATACGCAGTATTTT. The encoded protein is CASNGELADTQYF.

This chain joins TRBV7-9 and TRBJ1-2; 9 bases are shared with TRBD1. In germline, CDR1 is SEHNR, CDR2 FQNEAQ (reference sequence). The CDR3 is 15 amino acids. J lost 4 bases, V lost 5 bases, and 8 bases had no gene match. The CDR3 sequence: CASSPRQGEFYGYTF. The CDR3 DNA reads as TGTGCCAGCAGCCCGAGACAGGGGGAGTTCTATGGCTACACCTTC. Complete variable domain (other parts from reference TRBV7-9 and TRBJ1-2): DTGVSQNPRHKITKRGQNVTFRCDPISEHNRLYWYRQTLGQGPEFLTYFQNEAQLEKSRLLSDRFSAERPKGSFSTLEIQRTEQGDSAMYLCASSPRQGEFYGYTFGSGTRLTVV.